The 27 T cell receptor beta chains below were found in one sample sequenced in a study of blood T cell repertoires in COVID-19. Clones were sequenced by immunoSEQ multiplex PCR, and TCRdb holds only the in-frame ones, with some missing. Among more than 200,000 clones listed, about 90% were seen once. The specimen sequenced was peripheral blood. The source of these receptors is a woman between 45 and 60 years old with acute or convalescent COVID-19.

This clone was recorded only once. The chain couples TRBV7-9 to TRBJ1-1, with D tentatively TRBD1 (5 bases). Deletions cut 5 bases from V and 6 bases from J, with 19 bases between. The CDR3 runs to 15 residues. Germline V CDR1 and CDR2: SEHNR, FQNEAQ (reference sequence). CDR3 region: CASSPTSGETPEAFF. The CDR3 DNA reads as TGTGCCAGCAGCCCCACTTCGGGGGAAACCCCTGAAGCTTTCTTT.

The V and J genes are TRBV5-4 and TRBJ2-2; 11 bases map to TRBD2. CDR1 and CDR2 (germline): SGHNT, YYREEE (reference sequence). V shed 1 base, J shed 6 bases, and the junction held 5 bases outside the gene matches. The CDR3 runs to 16 residues. CDR3 bases: TGTGCCAGCAGCTTGAGGCATAGCGGGGGGGCCGGGGAGCTGTTTTTT. Translated: CASSLRHSGGAGELFF.

The chain uses TRBV24-1 and TRBJ2-7; 9 bases are shared with TRBD2. Germline assignment: CDR1 KGHDR and CDR2 SFDVKD. The CDR3 runs to 15 residues. The V segment lost 2 bases and the J segment 4 bases; nucleotides outside the gene matches: 5. The CDR3 DNA follows: TGTGCCACCAGTGATTCAACTAGCGGGTTTTACGAGCAGTACTTC. Translation: CATSDSTSGFYEQYF.

This chain uses TRBV30 with TRBJ1-2; D gene unclear. Germline-derived CDR1 and CDR2 are GTSNPN and SVGIG (reference sequence). The CDR3 is 13 amino acids. The ends were cut back, 2 bases at V and 11 bases at J, with 18 bases in the middle. The CDR3 sequence: CAWSIHPVHPYTF. DNA for the CDR3: TGTGCCTGGAGTATTCACCCCGTACATCCGTACACCTTC.

The chain combines TRBV19 with TRBJ2-7; D may be TRBD1 (6 bases). The CDR3 length is 12 residues. CDR1 and CDR2 from the germline V gene are LNHDA and SQIVND (reference sequence). The V and J ends lost 6 bases and 7 bases respectively, with 13 bases between them. CDR3 in amino acids: CASRAGTREQYF. The DNA for the CDR3 is TGTGCCAGTAGAGCCGGGACAAGAGAGCAGTACTTC. The whole variable domain, filled in from reference TRBV19 and TRBJ2-7, reads DGGITQSPKYLFRKEGQNVTLSCEQNLNHDAMYWYRQDPGQGLRLIYYSQIVNDFQKGDIAEGYSVSREKKESFPLTVTSAQKNPTAFYLCASRAGTREQYFGPGTRLTVT.

CDR3 region: CAISESMILGQGGYGYTF. The CDR3, as DNA: TGTGCCATCAGTGAGTCGATGATCTTGGGACAGGGGGGCTATGGCTACACCTTC. V is TRBV10-3 and J is TRBJ1-2; 11 bases are a match to TRBD1. V was pared by 0 bases and J by 4 bases, with 10 bases of the junction left unmatched. The germline CDR1 and CDR2 sequences are ENHRY and SYGVKD. This CDR3 comprises 18 residues.

The V call is TRBV5-4, the J call TRBJ2-2; 12 positions agree with TRBD2. The CDR3 consists of 16 residues. V shed 4 bases and J 4 bases; nucleotides not matched to a gene: 5. Germline lookup yields CDR1 SGHNT and CDR2 YYREEE (reference sequence). CDR3 protein: CASSVLAGGFTGELFF. CDR3 coding DNA: TGTGCCAGCAGCGTACTAGCGGGGGGATTCACCGGGGAGCTGTTTTTT.

This clone has just one count. V gene TRBV19 combines with J gene TRBJ1-1; 9 bases fit TRBD1. There are 16 residues in the CDR3. The J segment lost 4 bases and the V segment lost 5 bases, leaving 11 bases of the junction unmatched. The germline gives CDR1 LNHDA, CDR2 SQIVND (reference sequence). The CDR3 loop reads CASSPRTGASGTEAFF. CDR3 DNA sequence: TGTGCCAGTAGTCCGCGGACAGGGGCAAGCGGCACTGAAGCTTTCTTT.

This clone occurred once. J is TRBJ1-1 and V is TRBV30; D is unresolved. This CDR3 comprises 15 residues. Germline assignment: CDR1 GTSNPN and CDR2 SVGIG (reference sequence). V lost 0 bases, J lost 7 bases, and 18 bases lay in between. CDR3 DNA: TGTGCCTGGAGTGTAACGGGCCTGGGTGGAGGTGAAGCTTTCTTT. Translated, it gives CAWSVTGLGGGEAFF.

The V gene is TRBV30, the J gene TRBJ1-1; D not resolved. Per the germline V gene, CDR1 is GTSNPN and CDR2 is SVGIG (reference sequence). This CDR3 has 14 residues. Trimming left V 2 bases short and J 10 bases short, with 20 bases between. The chain's CDR3 is CAWSPGPRIEGAFF. The CDR3 region has the DNA TGTGCCTGGAGTCCAGGACCGAGGATCGAGGGAGCTTTCTTT.

This clone occurred once. The chain has TRBV20-1 and TRBJ1-1, with a weak D call TRBD1 (6 bases). The CDR3 has 11 amino acids. Per germline, CDR1 DFQATT and CDR2 SNEGSKA (reference sequence). Trimming removed 6 bases from V and 4 bases from J, with 9 bases in between. CDR3 region: CSAAGATEAFF. CDR3 DNA sequence: TGCAGTGCCGCGGGGGCCACTGAAGCTTTCTTT.

The V and J genes are TRBV3-1 (or the pseudogene TRBV3-2) and TRBJ1-1; D remains unclear. Trimming removed 1 base from V and 1 base from J, with 13 bases in between. The germline V gene has CDR1 LGHDT and CDR2 YNNKEL (reference sequence). The length of the CDR3 is 16 residues. This chain's CDR3 is CASSQGVFEENTEAFF. In DNA, the CDR3 is TGTGCCAGCAGCCAAGGGGTGTTTGAGGAGAACACTGAAGCTTTCTTT.

This clone appeared once. The chain links TRBV4-1 to TRBJ1-2; D might be TRBD1 (5 bases). V lost 3 bases to trimming and J lost 1 base, with 21 bases between them. Germline V gene sequence: CDR1 MGHRA, CDR2 YSYEKL. The CDR3 loop spans 18 amino acids. The CDR3, as DNA: TGCGCCAGCAGCCACGGACGATCCGACCCGGGGGGTAACTATGGCTACACCTTC. It codes for CASSHGRSDPGGNYGYTF.

This clone was seen a single time. This chain uses TRBV27 with TRBJ1-2, with no clear D. The CDR3 has 16 amino acids. Looked up from germline, CDR1 is MNHEY and CDR2 is SMNVEV (reference sequence). Trimming pared 3 bases from V and 0 bases from J, leaving 14 bases between. The CDR3 DNA is TGTGCCAGCAGTTTCCTCCAATCCGGGACTAACTATGGCTACACCTTC. Translated, it gives CASSFLQSGTNYGYTF.

This chain links TRBV6-4 with TRBJ1-1; D call uncertain. Germline CDR1 and CDR2: MRHNA and SNTAGT. V lost 0 bases to trimming and J lost 4 bases, with 9 bases between them. CDR3 length: 14 residues. CDR3 bases: TGTGCCAGCAGTGACTCGAGGGTCTCCACTGAAGCTTTCTTT. Its translation is CASSDSRVSTEAFF.

The chain is built from TRBV21-1 and TRBJ2-7; the table's D call, TRBD1, has no DNA check behind it. TRBV21-1 is annotated as a pseudogene. This CDR3 has 19 residues. This CDR3 is CASSSSLGAQVLKSYEQYF. CDR3 bases: TGTGCCAGCAGCTCGTCGTTAGGGGCACAGGTCCTAAAATCCTACGAGCAGTACTTC.

This chain links TRBV7-2 with TRBJ1-5, with D unresolved. The CDR3 is 14 amino acids. V dropped 2 bases and J dropped 3 bases, with 8 bases sitting between them. Looked up from germline, CDR1 is SGHTA and CDR2 is FQGNSA. DNA for the CDR3: TGTGCCAGCAGCTTACTCGGGAACAATCAGCCCCAGCATTTT. It yields the protein CASSLLGNNQPQHF.

The V gene is TRBV28, the J gene TRBJ1-6; D call uncertain. V was cut by 6 bases and J by 6 bases, with 12 bases left in between. The CDR3 is 14 amino acids. CDR1 is MDHEN and CDR2 is SYDVKM in the germline V gene. CDR3 DNA sequence: TGTGCCAGCAGCCTCGACATACCTAATTCACCCCTCCACTTT. Translated: CASSLDIPNSPLHF.

V gene TRBV29-1 combines with J gene TRBJ1-4, with 8 bases matching TRBD1. J gave up 8 bases and V 7 bases, and 9 bases lay outside the gene matches. Germline-derived CDR1 and CDR2 are SQVTM and ANQGSEA. CDR3 length: 13 residues. CDR3 in DNA: TGCAGCGCCCAGGGGGCGCTTGGAGAAAAACTGTTTTTT. Protein sequence: CSAQGALGEKLFF.

The chain has TRBV7-9 and TRBJ1-2; D gene uncertain. The germline CDR1 and CDR2 sequences are SEHNR and FQNEAQ (reference sequence). Between the trimmed V and J ends, which lost 3 bases and 0 bases, there was a span of 11 bases. This CDR3 spans 15 amino acids. The CDR3 bases are TGTGCCAGCAGCTTTTTGAGGGAAGCTAACTATGGCTACACCTTC. Residues: CASSFLREANYGYTF.

V and J are TRBV18 and TRBJ1-2; 8 positions agree with TRBD1. V trimming: 0 bases; J trimming: 4 bases; junction bases outside the gene matches: 1. Germline CDR1 reads KGHSH; CDR2 reads LQKENI. The CDR3 covers 14 residues. The CDR3 is CASSPPGTGYGYTF. The CDR3 nucleotides are TGTGCCAGCTCACCACCTGGGACAGGCTATGGCTACACCTTC. Drawing the rest from reference TRBV18 and TRBJ1-2, the complete variable domain is NAGVMQNPRHLVRRRGQEARLRCSPMKGHSHVYWYRQLPEEGLKFMVYLQKENIIDESGMPKERFSAEFPKEGPSILRIQQVVRGDSAAYFCASSPPGTGYGYTFGSGTRLTVV.

J is TRBJ1-3 and V is TRBV6-5; weak D call: TRBD1 (5 bases). Germline V CDR1 and CDR2: MNHEY, SVGAGI. V lost 8 bases and J lost 1, with 15 bases in between. CDR3 length: 15 amino acids. This CDR3 is CASRGRGKSGNTIYF. CDR3 DNA: TGTGCCAGCCGGGGACGGGGGAAATCTGGAAACACCATATATTTT.

The V gene is TRBV5-1, the J gene TRBJ2-2, with TRBD2 identical over 14 bases. CDR3 length equals 18 residues. V gave up 4 bases and J gave up 5 bases; unmatched junction bases: 10. CDR1 is SGHRS, CDR2 YFSETQ, per germline. CDR3: CASSTLTSGGAGTGELFF. For the CDR3, the DNA is TGCGCCAGCAGCACCCTGACTAGCGGGGGGGCCGGAACCGGGGAGCTGTTTTTT.

The V and J genes are TRBV19 and TRBJ2-1, with TRBD2 matching over 7 bases. With V trimmed by 5 bases and J by 3 bases, 10 bases remained unmatched. This CDR3 is built from 16 residues. Germline V lookup: CDR1 LNHDA, CDR2 SQIVND (reference sequence). CDR3 nucleotide sequence: TGTGCCAGTAGTCCGTACCCCGGGAGGCACTACAATGAGCAGTTCTTC. Protein sequence: CASSPYPGRHYNEQFF.

This clone was counted at least ten times. This chain uses TRBV5-1 with TRBJ2-7; D is possibly TRBD1 (5 bases). This CDR3 has 14 amino acids. The germline V gene encodes CDR1 SGHRS and CDR2 YFSETQ. Trimming shortened V by 4 bases and J by 0 bases, and 11 bases separated the two germline ends. CDR3 DNA: TGCGCCAGCAGCACGCAGACAGCCTCCTACGAGCAGTACTTC. This codes for CASSTQTASYEQYF.

The rearrangement links TRBV5-1 to TRBJ2-5; 10 bases fit TRBD2. The ends lost 0 bases at V and 6 bases at J; junction bases unmatched: 11. The CDR3 totals 17 residues. The germline CDR1 and CDR2 sequences are SGHRS and YFSETQ. CDR3 sequence reads: CASSLENSGRETKTQYF. The CDR3 region has the DNA TGCGCCAGCAGCTTGGAGAACAGCGGGAGGGAAACAAAGACCCAGTACTTC.

This clone has a single count. The V gene is TRBV24-1, the J gene TRBJ1-2; D unresolved. The CDR3 sequence is 15 residues long. Between the trimmed V and J ends, which lost 3 bases and 4 bases, there was a span of 14 bases. Looked up from germline, CDR1 is KGHDR and CDR2 is SFDVKD. The CDR3 DNA follows: TGTGCCACCAGTGATCCGAACAGAGAACTCTATGGCTACACCTTC. This encodes CATSDPNRELYGYTF.